This T cell receptor beta chain was identified during a study of T cell repertoires in cytomegalovirus infection. On the study more broadly: Signatures in public TCR beta sequences pointed to both CMV infection and matching HLA type. The study's findings and limits: Of the TCR beta families, the public ones yielded a cumulative frequency that identified carriers of CMV plus the relevant HLA. The response measured ex vivo was dominated by TCR beta clonotypes (HLA-C-restricted and CMV-specific).

This clonotype was observed a few times. The antigen is not known. Germline-derived CDR1 and CDR2 are LGHNA and YSLEER. The CDR3 is 15 amino acids. Deletions cut 4 bases from V and 4 bases from J, with 17 bases between. Each CDR3 protein gets one entry after TCRdb re-called the reads with MiXCR. The table lists about 180,000 distinct CDR3 sequences, 14% of them singletons. V is TRBV4-3 and J is TRBJ2-7; D is possibly TRBD1 or TRBD2 (5 bases each). The sequenced sample consisted of PBMCs. The clonotype was recovered from a human donor in good health (CMV status not recorded). Some clones in this sample may be carry-over from other donors' samples. The DNA for the CDR3 is TGCGCCAGCAGCCCTACGACCGGGGCCGGTTACGAGCAGTACTTC. This gives the protein CASSPTTGAGYEQYF.